The rows below give T cell receptor beta chains drawn from one sample of a study of control samples from healthy donors and cancer patients. Measured with immunoSEQ multiplex PCR; TCRdb has only the in-frame clones, and not every one. This sample has around 140,000 clones, with about nine tenths found just once. Material for sequencing was blood. The receptors were sampled from a man in his forties or fifties in good health. Each CDR3 is given without its conserved first and last residue. Each record gives: J gene, V gene, CDR3 protein.

TRBJ2-7 TRBV27 ASSPGPNYEQY
TRBJ1-5 TRBV5-1 ASSLDGQPQH
TRBJ2-7 TRBV5-1 ASSLGGSEQY
TRBJ2-5 TRBV6-6 ASSYWELQETQY
TRBJ1-4 TRBV13 ASSQPGRDEKLF
TRBJ1-1 TRBV18 ASSPSGTLAEAF
TRBJ1-5 TRBV18 ASSPEVSSNQPQH
TRBJ1-6 TRBV6-4 ASSEEQGVSPLH
TRBJ2-2 TRBV7-3 ASSVPLGGLGGELF
TRBJ1-5 TRBV12-5 ASGETFSNQPQH
TRBJ1-2 TRBV30 AWSVLPGRGDGYT
TRBJ1-1 TRBV19 ASSNPGRLNTEAF
TRBJ2-1 TRBV19 ASRLGRAKPFYNEQF
TRBJ1-4 TRBV2 ASRLDRGSPNEKLF
TRBJ2-3 TRBV5-5 ASSPQSTDTQY
TRBJ2-1 TRBV7-4 ASSLGTRIHEQF
TRBJ2-3 TRBV19 ATSFGTISTDTQY
TRBJ2-3 TRBV24-1 ATGGAGTDTQY
TRBJ2-5 TRBV3-1/TRBV3-2 ASSRRDRGYQETQY
TRBJ2-5 TRBV5-4 ASSRTTGGETQY
TRBJ1-6 TRBV28 ASSPGVDSPLH
TRBJ2-6 TRBV5-4 ASSRNAGSGANVLT
TRBJ1-3 TRBV6-5 ASSSLGRISGNTIY
TRBJ2-5 TRBV7-3 ASSPLGDAGETQY
TRBJ1-1 TRBV7-3 ASSLKAGLGEGMNTEAF
TRBJ2-6 TRBV2 ASSQRRSGANVLT
TRBJ1-4 TRBV6-5 ASRPIGTVEKLF
TRBJ2-7 TRBV5-1 ASSGGGYPYEQY
TRBJ1-1 TRBV2 ASSEVSQAMNTEAF
TRBJ2-2 TRBV12-5 ASGLGYGELF
TRBJ1-1 TRBV30 AWSASRDRANRAF
TRBJ1-6 TRBV30 AWITAGTVGSPLH
TRBJ1-4 TRBV5-5 ASSYPGQGVTNEKLF
TRBJ1-4 TRBV28 ASRDRVMHEKLF
TRBJ1-2 TRBV27 ASRSRGRNYGYT
TRBJ1-5 TRBV12-3/TRBV12-4 ASSSLEDQPQH
TRBJ2-7 TRBV4-2 ASSQEDRAYEQY
TRBJ2-5 TRBV9 ASSVGLAGGQETQY
TRBJ1-2 TRBV7-9 ASSSAGGRANYGYT
TRBJ2-1 TRBV3-1/TRBV3-2 ASSQEGLGNEQF